The clone carrying this T cell receptor beta chain showed up many times. The antigen is undetermined. Arm-PCR of CDR3 regions and iRepertoire HTBI primers were used to build TCR beta libraries. TCRdb called the multiplex PCR reads again in MiXCR, with one record for every CDR3 protein. Here the sample spans hundreds of thousands of distinct CDR3 sequences, approximately 15% being singletons. Time point here: newly diagnosed GD, antithyroid drugs for less than 3 months. Scientists built the TCR library using RNA that was extracted from PBMCs. This entry is derived from a study of regulatory T cells in long-lasting Graves disease. Study-level results: Gene preferences differed: TRBV28, TRBJ1-2, TRBJ2-5 in persistent cases. Small numbers of samples may have cut accuracy. Among the persistent patients, 2,500 to 3,500 public clonotypes were shared, more than the 966 shared among new patients.

V lost 4 bases to trimming and J lost 7 bases, with 13 bases between them. This CDR3 is 13 amino acids long. The germline V gene encodes CDR1 MNHNS and CDR2 SASEGT. These data also formed part of another study, on T cells in Graves' hyperthyroidism and ophthalmopathy. As that report states: Ophthalmopathy, which appeared later, was predicted by the model a median roughly 6.6 months before onset.

This TCR derives from a man between 40 and 49 years old with Graves disease. This chain connects TRBV6-1 to TRBJ1-1; no clear D. This specimen was peripheral blood mononuclear cells (PBMCs), taken at new diagnosis, from a patient treated with antithyroid drugs. In DNA form, the CDR3 reads TGTGCCAGCAGTGCTGCGACGGGATATGAAGCTTTCTTT. Translated: CASSAATGYEAFF.